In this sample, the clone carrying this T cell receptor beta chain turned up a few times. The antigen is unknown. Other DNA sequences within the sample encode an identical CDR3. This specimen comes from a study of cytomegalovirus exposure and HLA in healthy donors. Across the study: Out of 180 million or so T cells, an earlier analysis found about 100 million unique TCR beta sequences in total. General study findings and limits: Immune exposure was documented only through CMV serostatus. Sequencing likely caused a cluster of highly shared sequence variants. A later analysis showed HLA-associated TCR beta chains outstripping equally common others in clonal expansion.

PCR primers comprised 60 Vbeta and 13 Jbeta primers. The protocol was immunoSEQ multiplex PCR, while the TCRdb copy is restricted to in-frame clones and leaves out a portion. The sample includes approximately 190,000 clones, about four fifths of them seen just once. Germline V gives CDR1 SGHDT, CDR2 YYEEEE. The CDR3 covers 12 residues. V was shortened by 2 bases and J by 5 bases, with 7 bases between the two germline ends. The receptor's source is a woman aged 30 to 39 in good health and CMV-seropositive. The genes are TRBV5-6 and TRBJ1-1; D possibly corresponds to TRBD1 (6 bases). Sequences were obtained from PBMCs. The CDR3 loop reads CASSLRGTEAFF. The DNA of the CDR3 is TGTGCCAGCAGCTTAAGGGGGACTGAAGCTTTCTTT.